The entry below describes one TCR beta chain. This sample was included in a study of blood T cell repertoires in COVID-19. Looking at the study overall: The United States, Italy and Spain were the sources of the acute and convalescent COVID-19 samples. Sources were T cells, B-cell-depleted T cells, or PBMCs; the material itself was cDNA or gDNA.

This CDR3 is 15 amino acids long. Germline V CDR1 and CDR2: SEHNR, FQNEAQ (reference sequence). Trimming took off 4 bases at V and 3 bases at J, with 16 bases between the two ends. Here immunoSEQ multiplex PCR was the method, and the copy in TCRdb shows in-frame clones only, minus some. The profile shows around 300,000 clones, approximately 88% of them singletons. Categorization into cohorts depended on clinical history that participants reported. The recovered donors of Cohort 3 showed two negative PCRs, clearance, or symptom resolution. The sequence derives from a man younger than 40 who had recovered from COVID-19. Sequences were obtained from PBMCs or T cells enriched from blood (not recorded which). This chain links TRBV7-9 with TRBJ2-7, with a possible D match to TRBD1 (5 bases). The CDR3 here is CASSSQGPEYYEQYF. In nucleotides, the CDR3 is TGTGCCAGCAGCTCCCAGGGCCCAGAGTACTACGAGCAGTACTTC.